These T cell receptor beta chains were read from a single sample in a study of human T cells and chemical hapten exposure. TCRdb reprocessed the RACE reads with MiXCR, giving one entry per CDR3 protein. The sample lists hundreds of thousands of distinct CDR3 sequences, 6% to 7% occurring once. Sequences were derived from whole blood, sampled in connection with sensitization to the hapten diphenylcyclopropenone (DPC). All receptors derive from a young woman with alopecia areata. Some clones in this sample may be carry-over from other donors' samples. Both conserved end residues are part of each CDR3. A D gene is named only where the DNA matches it firmly. Where a row states a size, it is once, few, many or the class of an expanded clone; other rows omit it.

clone size	V gene	J gene	D gene	CDR3 DNA	CDR3 protein
many	TRBV5-6	TRBJ1-1	.	TGTGCCAGCAGCCAGCAGACGGGCCGGATGGGGGTTGAAGCTTTCTTT	CASSQQTGRMGVEAFF
.	TRBV12-3/TRBV12-4	TRBJ2-7	TRBD1	TGTGCCAGCAGTTGGACAGGGATTATGGACGAGCAGTACTTC	CASSWTGIMDEQYF
.	TRBV18	TRBJ1-1	TRBD1	TGTGCCAGCTCACCACCTGACAGGGTCGGGACTGAAGCTTTCTTT	CASSPPDRVGTEAFF
few	TRBV6-2/TRBV6-3	TRBJ1-6	TRBD1	TGTGCCAGCAGCGGGACAGGGAATAATTCACCCCTCCACTTT	CASSGTGNNSPLHF
.	TRBV24-1	TRBJ2-3	TRBD2	TGTGCCACCGCTAGCGGGAGCGTCACAGATACGCAGTATTTT	CATASGSVTDTQYF
many	TRBV3-1	TRBJ2-7	TRBD2	TGTGCCAGCAGAAATAGCGGGGACCACTACGAGCAGTACTTC	CASRNSGDHYEQYF
.	TRBV7-2	TRBJ1-2	.	TGTGCCAGCAGCCGCCAGGACGGCGGGAACTATGGCTACACCTTC	CASSRQDGGNYGYTF
many	TRBV5-1	TRBJ2-5	TRBD2	TGCGCCAGCAGCTTGGCGGCTAGCGGGGGAGGAGAGACCCAGTACTTC	CASSLAASGGGETQYF
many	TRBV29-1	TRBJ1-1	.	TGCAGCGTTGATTGGCGGGTCAGGTACACTGAAGCTTTCTTT	CSVDWRVRYTEAFF
.	TRBV28	TRBJ2-3	.	TGTGCCAGCAGCGCCCCTTTTACAGGGTCGCAGTATTTT	CASSAPFTGSQYF
.	TRBV2	TRBJ1-5	.	TGTGCCAGCAGTGAAGCGGACTTCCAGCCCCAGCATTTT	CASSEADFQPQHF
.	TRBV7-2	TRBJ1-5	.	TGTGCCAGCAGCTTGGAGCTAAATAGCAATCAGCCCCAGCATTTT	CASSLELNSNQPQHF
many	TRBV3-1	TRBJ1-1	.	TGTGCCAGCAGCAGCCGAGGGGGAGACACTGAAGCTTTCTTT	CASSSRGGDTEAFF